The TCR beta chain described here comes from a study of tumor and adjacent non-tumor tissue in lung cancer. This clonotype appeared once. Its antigen remains unidentified. A much larger clonotype is one base distant, so this may be a read error. The library came from three nested PCR rounds adapted from ARM-PCR protocols. A single record per CDR3 protein comes from TCRdb applying MiXCR to the multiplex PCR reads. The table shows roughly 93,000 distinct CDR3 sequences, with 67% occurring only once. Findings and caveats of the study: TCR diversity was significantly greater in tumor than normal lung tissue.

Germline CDR1 and CDR2: DFQATT and SNEGSKA (reference sequence). The CDR3 consists of 14 residues. The template was RNA from unsorted bulk tissue. The sequence was obtained from a man in his 60s with non-small cell lung cancer. Sequenced material: lung tumor tissue. The V call is TRBV20-1, the J call TRBJ2-1; 10 nucleotides agree with TRBD1. The CDR3 loop is CSTRRPGQGYEQFF. CDR3 bases: TGCAGTACTAGAAGGCCGGGACAGGGGTATGAGCAGTTCTTC.